The 27 T cell receptor beta chains below all came from one sample that was sequenced in a study of blood T cell repertoires in COVID-19. Using immunoSEQ multiplex PCR, the repertoire was profiled, and TCRdb retains in-frame clones only, with some absent. The sample holds 140,000 or so clones, roughly 89% seen once. The sequencing sample was made of peripheral blood. Source of these receptors: a human donor in a cohort sampled during active COVID-19.

V and J are TRBV29-1 and TRBJ2-1, with 8 bases aligning to TRBD1. The length of the CDR3 is 12 residues. V dropped 7 bases and J dropped 2; count of bases not matched to a gene: 1. CDR1 is SQVTM, CDR2 ANQGSEA, per germline. CDR3 protein: CSGGQAYNEQFF. CDR3 DNA sequence: TGCAGCGGGGGACAGGCCTACAATGAGCAGTTCTTC.

In the case of this clone: The sample carries other DNA sequences with the same CDR3. This sequence joins TRBV9 and TRBJ1-3; TRBD1 might be the D (5 bases). The CDR3 covers 14 residues. The germline V gene has CDR1 SGDLS and CDR2 YYNGEE. The V gene lost 1 base and the J gene lost 2 bases, with 7 bases spanning the gap. In DNA form, the CDR3 reads TGTGCCAGCAGCGTACGGGGGGCTGGAAACACCATATATTTT. Protein product: CASSVRGAGNTIYF.

The rearrangement joins TRBV6-5 to TRBJ1-1, with D perhaps TRBD1 (5 bases). V was clipped by 2 bases and J by 5 bases, with 15 bases between them. The CDR3 extends over 15 amino acids. Germline CDR1 is MNHEY and CDR2 is SVGAGI. The CDR3 here is CASSYPSGVGTEAFF. CDR3 nucleotide sequence: TGTGCCAGCAGTTACCCGTCGGGGGTTGGGACTGAAGCTTTCTTT.

This clone showed up just once. This sequence joins TRBV5-1 and TRBJ2-6; TRBD1 might be the D (5 bases). V gave up 4 bases and J gave up 13 bases, with 15 bases separating them. The CDR3 is 13 amino acids. CDR1 is SGHRS and CDR2 is YFSETQ in the germline V gene. CDR3 nucleotide sequence: TGCGCCAGCAGCCCTGGGCAGGGAAATGTCCTGACTTTC. This sequence encodes CASSPGQGNVLTF.

The count of this clone is one. This chain links TRBV7-6 with TRBJ1-4; 7 nucleotides align to TRBD1. This CDR3 spans 15 amino acids. Germline CDR1 is SGHVS and CDR2 is FNYEAQ. V gave up 5 bases and J gave up 7 bases; unmatched junction bases: 10. CDR3 bases: TGTGCCAGCAGCCCCACGAGGGGGCTGGGTGAAAAACTGTTTTTT. As protein: CASSPTRGLGEKLFF. The variable domain in full, completed from reference TRBV7-6 and TRBJ1-4, reads GAGVSQSPRYKVTKRGQDVALRCDPISGHVSLYWYRQALGQGPEFLTYFNYEAQQDKSGLPNDRFSAERPEGSISTLTIQRTEQRDSAMYRCASSPTRGLGEKLFFGSGTQLSVL.

J is TRBJ1-1 and V is TRBV3-1 (or the pseudogene TRBV3-2), with 10 bases matching TRBD1. The CDR3 totals 16 residues. J lost 5 bases, V lost 7 bases, and 13 bases had no gene match. The germline V gene encodes CDR1 LGHDT and CDR2 YNNKEL (reference sequence). CDR3 loop: CASTSGTGDVGTEAFF. The CDR3 bases are TGTGCCAGCACCTCCGGGACAGGGGATGTTGGGACTGAAGCTTTCTTT.

This chain links TRBV7-2 with TRBJ1-5; possibly TRBD1 for D (6 bases). V was shortened by 2 bases and J by 6 bases, with 14 bases between the two germline ends. The CDR3 totals 15 residues. Germline-derived CDR1 and CDR2 are SGHTA and FQGNSA. CDR3 DNA: TGTGCCAGCAGCTTAAATACGGCAGGGGTTCAGCCCCAGCATTTT. This translates into CASSLNTAGVQPQHF.

CDR3 nucleotide sequence: TGTGCCAGCAGCTTAGAGCCGGGAACAGGGGGCGAGCAGTACTTC. Translation gives CASSLEPGTGGEQYF. This chain uses TRBV7-8 with TRBJ2-7; 8 bases agree with TRBD1. This CDR3 spans 15 amino acids. The J segment lost 6 bases and the V segment lost 1 base, leaving 8 bases of the junction unmatched. The germline V gene encodes CDR1 SGHVS and CDR2 FQNEAQ.

The V and J genes are TRBV6-4 and TRBJ1-2; TRBD1 might be the D (5 bases). V lost 11 bases, J lost 8 bases, and 18 bases lay in between. Germline V gives CDR1 MRHNA, CDR2 SNTAGT. The CDR3 loop spans 12 amino acids. Here the CDR3 reads CALTQGSEGYTF. The CDR3 nucleotides read TGTGCCCTGACGCAGGGATCGGAAGGCTACACCTTC.

The chain is built from TRBV6-5 and TRBJ2-5; TRBD2 aligns across 9 bases. Germline-derived CDR1 and CDR2 are MNHEY and SVGAGI. V lost 8 bases, J lost 2 bases, and 9 bases stayed unmatched. The CDR3 is 15 residues long. The CDR3 loop reads CASGIAGETQETQYF. CDR3 bases: TGTGCCAGCGGGATAGCGGGGGAAACTCAAGAGACCCAGTACTTC.

This chain uses TRBV5-1 with TRBJ1-4; 8 bases are shared with TRBD1. V shed 4 bases, J shed 8 bases, and the junction held 7 bases outside the gene matches. Germline-derived CDR1 and CDR2 are SGHRS and YFSETQ. The CDR3 covers 14 residues. The DNA for the CDR3 is TGCGCCAGCAGCCATGGACAGGGCCCAGAAAAACTGTTTTTT. Translated: CASSHGQGPEKLFF.

This CDR3 reads CASSRRRSFNEKLFF. Written as DNA, the CDR3 is TGTGCCAGCAGCCGGCGGCGGAGCTTTAATGAAAAACTGTTTTTT. The chain has TRBV3-1 (or the pseudogene TRBV3-2) and TRBJ1-4; unclear D gene. The CDR3 runs 15 residues. CDR1 is LGHDT, CDR2 YNNKEL, per germline (reference sequence). Deletions cut 4 bases from V and 4 bases from J, with 13 bases between.

The chain employs TRBV7-9 and TRBJ2-7; 7 bases agree with TRBD1. J gave up 2 bases and V 0 bases, and 1 base lay outside the gene matches. Germline lookup yields CDR1 SEHNR and CDR2 FQNEAQ (reference sequence). This CDR3 is built from 14 residues. The CDR3 region has the DNA TGTGCCAGCAGCTTAGCGGGACAGACCTACGAGCAGTACTTC. Residues: CASSLAGQTYEQYF.

The chain links TRBV19 to TRBJ2-3; D is uncertain. Trimming cost V 7 bases and J 0 bases, with 11 bases left between them. The CDR3 totals 14 residues. Germline V gene sequence: CDR1 LNHDA, CDR2 SQIVND (reference sequence). The CDR3 sequence is CASTELPSTDTQYF. In DNA form, the CDR3 reads TGTGCCAGTACGGAGCTCCCTAGCACAGATACGCAGTATTTT. Together with reference TRBV19 and TRBJ2-3, the CDR3 gives the full variable domain: DGGITQSPKYLFRKEGQNVTLSCEQNLNHDAMYWYRQDPGQGLRLIYYSQIVNDFQKGDIAEGYSVSREKKESFPLTVTSAQKNPTAFYLCASTELPSTDTQYFGPGTRLTVL.

The chain joins TRBV3-1 (or the pseudogene TRBV3-2) to TRBJ2-1, with D possibly matching TRBD1 (7 bases). Per germline, CDR1 LGHDT and CDR2 YNNKEL (reference sequence). This CDR3 is built from 13 residues. V dropped 1 base and J dropped 9 bases, with 10 bases sitting between them. The CDR3 is CASSQAGGSEQFF. CDR3 DNA: TGTGCCAGCAGCCAAGCAGGGGGGAGTGAGCAGTTCTTC.

The rearrangement joins TRBV6-5 to TRBJ1-5; D uncertain. CDR1 and CDR2 (germline): MNHEY, SVGAGI. V lost 0 bases and J 7 bases, leaving 10 bases between the germline ends. The CDR3 has 14 amino acids. CDR3: CASSYSREGQPQHF. The CDR3 DNA sequence: TGTGCCAGCAGTTACTCACGGGAGGGACAGCCCCAGCATTTT.

In its sample, this clone was seen a few times. The V and J genes are TRBV6-1 and TRBJ1-6, with D perhaps matching TRBD1 (5 bases). The CDR3 covers 16 residues. Germline lookup yields CDR1 MNHNS and CDR2 SASEGT. V shed 2 bases and J shed 2 bases, with 10 bases lying between them. The CDR3 coding sequence is TGTGCCAGCAGTGAACAGGGATCTCCCTATAATTCACCCCTCCACTTT. Protein product: CASSEQGSPYNSPLHF.

The V gene is TRBV9, the J gene TRBJ2-1, with 12 bases matching TRBD2. Trimming removed 6 bases from V and 8 bases from J; junction bases left unmatched: 6. Germline values: CDR1 SGDLS, CDR2 YYNGEE. This CDR3 has 14 residues. The CDR3 bases are TGTGCCAGCACTAGCGGGGGGGCCTGGGATGAGCAGTTCTTC. Amino acid sequence: CASTSGGAWDEQFF.

The genes are TRBV9 and TRBJ1-1; 9 nucleotides match TRBD1. Trimming removed 0 bases from V and 0 bases from J; junction bases left unmatched: 0. This CDR3 spans 15 amino acids. Germline V CDR1 and CDR2: SGDLS, YYNGEE. The CDR3 spells CASSVDRGLNTEAFF. Written as DNA, the CDR3 is TGTGCCAGCAGCGTAGACAGGGGGCTGAACACTGAAGCTTTCTTT.

As to this clone: The DNA is omitted, as the CDR3 cannot be located on it reliably, and the CDR3 follows TCRdb's listing. The V gene is TRBV4-2, the J gene TRBJ1-1; the table's D call, TRBD1, was not checked against the DNA. The germline V gene encodes CDR1 LGHNA and CDR2 YNFKEQ. The CDR3 region is 12 residues in length, termini included. The CDR3 sequence is CASSQVGRGSFF.

Details on this clone: Other nucleotide sequences in the sample specify the same CDR3. This rearrangement joins TRBV9 to TRBJ2-7, with 11 positions matching TRBD2. There are 14 residues in the CDR3. After removal of 3 bases from V and 7 bases from J, the junction contained 6 bases not matched to a gene. Germline assignment: CDR1 SGDLS and CDR2 YYNGEE. CDR3 amino acids: CASSATSGGGEQYF. CDR3 bases: TGTGCCAGCAGCGCAACTAGCGGGGGTGGTGAGCAGTACTTC.

The rearrangement uses TRBV6-5 and TRBJ1-1; the D is unclear. Germline V CDR1 and CDR2: MNHEY, SVGAGI. V lost 2 bases and J lost 0, with 10 bases in between. This CDR3 region has 15 residues. The CDR3, as DNA: TGTGCCAGCAGTTACGTGTACAGCATGAACACTGAAGCTTTCTTT. This sequence encodes CASSYVYSMNTEAFF.

This clone was counted once. The chain combines TRBV18 with TRBJ1-1; D ambiguous. V lost 1 base and J 5 bases, leaving 11 bases between the germline ends. The CDR3 spans 14 residues. Germline CDR1 and CDR2: KGHSH and LQKENI. The CDR3 region is CASSPRAAQTEAFF. CDR3 bases: TGTGCCAGCTCACCACGGGCAGCCCAGACTGAAGCTTTCTTT.

This sequence joins TRBV27 and TRBJ1-1; 11 bases align to TRBD1. V shed 2 bases, J shed 4 bases, and the junction held 3 bases outside the gene matches. CDR1 and CDR2 from the germline V gene are MNHEY and SMNVEV (reference sequence). The CDR3 is 15 residues long. The CDR3 sequence: CASSLVGQGGTEAFF. DNA of the CDR3: TGTGCCAGCAGTTTAGTGGGACAGGGGGGCACTGAAGCTTTCTTT.

The rearrangement links TRBV5-1 to TRBJ1-1; D may be TRBD1 (5 bases). Trimming stripped 4 bases from V and 4 bases from J, with 11 bases between. Germline V gene lookup returns CDR1 SGHRS and CDR2 YFSETQ. The CDR3 runs to 13 residues. The DNA of the CDR3 is TGCGCCAGCAGCCAGACAGCGGGCACTGAAGCTTTCTTT. It encodes CASSQTAGTEAFF.

The chain carries TRBV6-2 or TRBV6-3 and TRBJ2-7, with D perhaps TRBD1 (6 bases). The germline V and J ends were trimmed by 4 bases and 4 bases, with 14 bases remaining between them. The CDR3 is 14 amino acids. CDR1 and CDR2 (germline): MNHEY, SVGEGT. CDR3 in DNA: TGTGCCAGCAGTTTTATAGGGGGAAGTTACGAGCAGTACTTC. Translating it yields CASSFIGGSYEQYF.

The chain carries TRBV6-4 and TRBJ2-1, with TRBD2 identical over 8 bases. Germline CDR1 MRHNA, CDR2 SNTAGT. V lost 0 bases to trimming and J lost 7 bases; unmatched junction nucleotides: 5. The CDR3 runs to 15 residues. The CDR3 here is CASSDSLSGVNEQFF. The CDR3 coding sequence is TGTGCCAGCAGTGACTCGCTTAGCGGGGTGAATGAGCAGTTCTTC.